Listed here is a single TCR beta chain. Antigen: not known. The sample originates from a study of blood T cells in healthy people across ages. Study-wide results and caveats: Whereas aged donors had fewer naive CD4+ cells, long-lived donors had more of them and higher diversity. In older individuals, TCR beta diversity per million T cells was lower, falling roughly linearly with age.

In germline, CDR1 is LGHNA, CDR2 YNFKEQ. Between the trimmed V and J ends, which lost 6 bases and 1 base, there was a span of 8 bases. This CDR3 has 13 residues. Primers used in a second PCR of roughly 7 to 11 cycles were a sample-barcoded 5' primer and a J-beta primer mix. Each of the cDNA molecules was tagged by a template-switch adaptor with 12 random nucleotides. Samples each returned at least 3 million CDR3-containing paired-end reads. TCRdb redid the calling of the 5' RACE reads with MiXCR, one entry per CDR3 protein. The top ten hold less than 2.5% of the sample, which has about 1.8 million distinct CDR3 sequences, around 50% seen once.

Sample: blood. The gene calls are TRBV4-2 and TRBJ2-3; D unclear. This TCR was sampled from a woman in her 40s in good health. This chain's CDR3 is CASRIEGTDTQYF. Here the CDR3 DNA reads TGTGCCAGCAGGATAGAGGGCACAGATACGCAGTATTTT.